A selection of T cell receptor beta chains follows, all from one sample in a study of OX40 agonist ivuxolimab in advanced cancers. Sequencing used immunoSEQ multiplex PCR; TCRdb keeps in-frame clones, though not all of them. The sample comprises about 80,000 clones, about four fifths of which are singletons, and 25% rests with the top ten. The source was CD4+ or CD8+ T cells sorted from blood, collected in a trial of the OX40 agonist ivuxolimab. The source is an adult with an advanced solid tumor such as melanoma, head and neck, liver or kidney cancer. Each CDR3 is given with its conserved first and last residue. The D gene is left open where the match is weak. Clone size is given for some rows only: seen once, a few or many times, or a class if the clone is expanded.

.,TRBD2,TRBV5-1,TRBJ2-5,CASSLAGLPLQETQYF,TGCGCCAGCAGCCTAGCGGGATTGCCACTGCAAGAGACCCAGTACTTC
.,.,TRBV19,TRBJ2-5,CASTGGGLQETQYF,TGTGCCAGTACAGGGGGGGGATTACAAGAGACCCAGTACTTC
.,.,TRBV15,TRBJ1-5,CATSTRIINQPQHF,TGTGCCACCAGCACGCGCATAATAAATCAGCCCCAGCATTTT
few,TRBD1,TRBV4-2,TRBJ1-2,CASSPRTGRVGGYTF,TGTGCCAGCAGCCCCCGGACAGGGAGGGTTGGTGGCTACACCTTC
.,.,TRBV30,TRBJ2-3,CAWSLGSSDTQYF,TGTGCCTGGAGCCTCGGATCTTCAGATACGCAGTATTTT
.,.,TRBV10-1,TRBJ2-1,CASSKTGEKFF,TGCGCCAGCAGCAAGACAGGAGAAAAATTCTTC
.,.,TRBV11-2,TRBJ2-7,CASSLGLRGVRF,TGTGCCAGCAGCTTAGGTCTGAGAGGCGTCAGGTTC
.,.,TRBV5-1,TRBJ2-2,CASSPWTPRTGELFF,TGCGCCAGCAGCCCTTGGACACCGAGGACCGGGGAGCTGTTTTTT
.,.,TRBV6-1,TRBJ1-2,CASSSYGQTNYGYTF,TGTGCCAGCAGCTCTTACGGACAGACTAACTATGGCTACACCTTC
.,.,TRBV7-2,TRBJ1-2,CASSPQANYGYTF,TGTGCCAGCAGCCCGCAAGCTAACTATGGCTACACCTTC
.,.,TRBV5-1,TRBJ1-2,CASSLEAGVDSNYGYTF,TGCGCCAGCAGCTTGGAGGCGGGGGTCGACTCAAACTATGGCTACACCTTC
.,TRBD1,TRBV18,TRBJ1-1,CASSSHRGRGNTEAFF,TGTGCCAGCTCATCACACAGGGGGCGTGGGAACACTGAAGCTTTCTTT
.,.,TRBV6-6,TRBJ2-1,CASSPSLEQFF,TGTGCCAGCAGTCCCTCATTAGAGCAGTTCTTC
.,TRBD1,TRBV19,TRBJ2-2,CASSTGTGGNGELFF,TGTGCCAGTAGTACTGGGACAGGGGGTAATGGGGAGCTGTTTTTT
.,.,TRBV15,TRBJ1-1,CATSRDPQGNTEAFF,TGTGCCACCAGCAGAGATCCGCAGGGGAACACTGAAGCTTTCTTT
.,.,TRBV4-2,TRBJ2-7,CASSSPLGQITYEQYF,TGTGCCAGCAGCTCGCCCCTGGGACAAATCACCTACGAGCAGTACTTC
.,TRBD1,TRBV7-9,TRBJ2-3,CASSLTGVDTQYF,TGTGCCAGCAGCTTGACAGGGGTGGATACGCAGTATTTT
.,.,TRBV28,TRBJ2-5,CASSLLGGAGETQYF,TGTGCCAGCAGTCTTTTAGGGGGGGCGGGAGAGACCCAGTACTTC
.,TRBD2,TRBV11-2,TRBJ2-7,CASSRGGSSYEQYF,TGTGCCAGCAGCCGGGGCGGGAGCTCCTACGAGCAGTACTTC
once,TRBD2,TRBV30,TRBJ2-1,CAWSPPFGLAGGGHEQFF,TGTGCCTGGAGTCCACCCTTCGGGCTAGCGGGGGGCGGCCATGAGCAGTTCTTC
.,.,TRBV29-1,TRBJ1-4,CSVDSDTNEKLFF,TGCAGCGTAGACAGTGATACTAATGAAAAACTGTTTTTT
.,TRBD1,TRBV29-1,TRBJ2-7,CSVETGGGEQYF,TGCAGCGTTGAGACAGGGGGAGGCGAGCAGTACTTC